This T cell receptor (beta chain) was documented in a study of shared clonotypes between healthy human individuals. Overall study results and limits: A few donors shared 4.5% to 6.5% of their naive CD4 clonotypes. Estimated richness was generally greater in naive than memory subsets. Sequencing depth was expected to influence donor clonotype sharing.

Worth noting for this clone: Its antigen is unidentified.

Per sorted-subset replicate PCR, input was roughly 220 ng DNA, representing some 30,000 T cell genomes. Clones were sequenced by immunoSEQ multiplex PCR, and TCRdb holds only the in-frame ones, with some missing. In the table there are approximately 1.9 million clones, over 85% of which are singletons. Terminally differentiated effector memory CD45RA+ cells were excluded from the naive CD8 cells, which were CD45RO-negative and positively selected for CCR7. Germline lookup yields CDR1 MNHEY and CDR2 SMNVEV (reference sequence). This CDR3 spans 15 amino acids. V lost 0 bases and J 4 bases, leaving 11 bases between the germline ends.

The sequenced sample consisted of naive CD8+ T cells from PBMCs. The sequence was obtained from a man younger than 30 in good health. Some clones in this sample may be carry-over from other donors' samples. The chain carries TRBV27 and TRBJ2-3, with no clear D. The CDR3 region has the DNA TGTGCCAGCAGTTTATCGGGTCGATGGGCAGATACGCAGTATTTT. Its protein is CASSLSGRWADTQYF.